This TCR beta chain stems from a study of breast tumors, draining lymph nodes, adjacent tissues. Trimming took off 3 bases at V and 2 bases at J, with 5 bases between the two ends. This CDR3 has 13 residues. One entry per CDR3 protein results from TCRdb running MiXCR on the multiplex PCR reads. The repertoire consists of more than 50,000 distinct CDR3 sequences, with roughly 40% occurring once and the leading ten covering more than 7.5%. The sequence came from a female donor with breast cancer. Some clones in this sample may be carry-over from other donors' samples. The chain couples TRBV12-3 or TRBV12-4 to TRBJ1-5; D not resolved. The sequenced sample was breast tumor tissue. CDR3 bases: TGTGCCAGCAGTTTGACGGGCAATCAGCCCCAGCATTTT. Translation gives CASSLTGNQPQHF.